This T cell receptor beta chain is from a study of blood T cell repertoires in COVID-19. Trimming took off 7 bases at V and 0 bases at J, with 23 bases between the two ends. Germline assignment: CDR1 MNHEY and CDR2 SMNVEV (reference sequence). This CDR3 comprises 18 residues. Clones were sequenced by immunoSEQ multiplex PCR, and TCRdb holds only the in-frame ones, with some missing. The sample holds under 300,000 clones, 70% to 90% seen once. This clone appeared a few times. This receptor was identified in a woman between 35 and 50 years old who had recovered from COVID-19. This chain uses TRBV27 with TRBJ2-3; a weak D match, TRBD1 (6 bases). The sample comprised peripheral blood. The CDR3 sequence: CASTFPGTLGGSTDTQYF. CDR3 DNA sequence: TGTGCCAGCACTTTCCCGGGGACCTTAGGGGGAAGCACAGATACGCAGTATTTT.